This record concerns one TCR beta chain sequence. Its antigen is undetermined. V shed 3 bases and J shed 4 bases, with 28 bases lying between them. The CDR3 runs to 19 residues. Germline V gene data show CDR1 as SGHRS and CDR2 as YFSETQ. RNA was extracted from bulk tissue without any cell sorting. TCRbeta libraries were built with three rounds of nested PCR, modified from ARM-PCR. One entry per CDR3 protein, called by TCRdb with MiXCR from the multiplex PCR reads. The table includes about 140,000 distinct CDR3 sequences, roughly 66% detected once. This record belongs to a study of tumor and adjacent non-tumor tissue in lung cancer. About the research overall: There were some 11 adenocarcinoma, a couple of squamous cell carcinoma and 1 small cell lung cancer cases. Patients were aged about 30 to 80, fewer than twelve men and about 5 women, stage I to III. Study-wide points: Patients with more diverse tumor TCRs had worse survival. Tumor tissue had significantly higher TCR diversity than normal lung.

The rearrangement joins TRBV5-1 to TRBJ1-1; perhaps TRBD1 as D (6 bases). Input material: lung tumor tissue. This clonotype originated in a man in his sixties with small cell lung cancer. The CDR3 region is CASSSPQDRGLISGTEAFF. CDR3 nucleotides: TGCGCCAGCAGCTCCCCCCAGGACAGAGGGCTAATTTCTGGCACTGAAGCTTTCTTT.